This T cell receptor (beta chain) was identified in a study of cytomegalovirus exposure and HLA in healthy donors. As for the study in general: Around 87 million unique TCRs, all from HLA-typed donors, were included in an early release of the data.

For this clone: What it binds is not known.

CDR3 size: 15 residues. From germline, CDR1 is SGHVS and CDR2 FNYEAQ. Trimming removed 0 bases at V and 3 bases at J, with 9 bases between. The study's findings and limits: Presence/absence analyses took donor sequencing depth as roughly uniform. A list of about 160 TCR beta chains associated with cytomegalovirus was given.

Both 60 Vbeta primers and 13 Jbeta primers went into the PCR. Libraries were prepared by immunoSEQ multiplex PCR; TCRdb keeps only in-frame clonotypes and omits some of them. The sample records about 140,000 clones, less than 85% being singletons. Input material: PBMCs. The TCR sequence derives from a man aged 35 to 55 in good health and CMV-seronegative. The V and J genes are TRBV7-6 and TRBJ2-1; tentative D call: TRBD1 (5 bases). DNA of the CDR3: TGTGCCAGCAGCTTAGCCACGACAGACTACAATGAGCAGTTCTTC. Its translation is CASSLATTDYNEQFF.